The 30 T cell receptor beta chains presented below share a single source sample, sequenced in a study of monozygotic twins with inflammatory bowel disease. TCRdb reprocessed the 5' RACE reads and keeps a single row for each CDR3 protein, giving no DNA. The sample's table shows 400,000 to 500,000 distinct CDR3 sequences. Sequencing input: blood. The receptors here all came from a human donor with ulcerative colitis or Crohn's disease, or a healthy co-twin of an affected twin (not recorded which).

The CDR3 here is CASSARGVTDTQYF. The rearrangement uses TRBV9 and TRBJ2-3; TCRdb returns TRBD1, unconfirmable since there is no DNA. CDR1 is SGDLS, CDR2 YYNGEE, per germline. There are 14 residues in the CDR3.

The chain carries TRBV6-6 and TRBJ1-1; TCRdb's assignment of TRBD1 cannot be checked, as there is no DNA. This CDR3 spans 11 amino acids. From germline, CDR1 is MNHNY and CDR2 SVGAGI (reference sequence). CDR3 amino acids: CASRGDVEAFF.

This chain uses TRBV3-1 with TRBJ2-3. Germline values: CDR1 LGHDT, CDR2 YNNKEL (reference sequence). The CDR3 runs to 13 residues. The CDR3 reads CASSQGKVDTQYF.

The chain recombines TRBV5-5 with TRBJ1-5; the D call of TRBD1 rests on TCRdb alone, since no DNA is present to check it. CDR1 is SGHKS and CDR2 is YYEKEE in the germline V gene (reference sequence). CDR3 size: 13 residues. CDR3 region: CASSTGQGQPQHF.

The gene calls are TRBV11-2 and TRBJ2-5; TCRdb's D call of TRBD2 is untestable without DNA. Germline V gives CDR1 SGHAT, CDR2 FQNNGV. This CDR3 is built from 15 residues. The CDR3 reads CASSLTLAGRETQYF.

The gene calls are TRBV15 and TRBJ1-5; TCRdb returns TRBD1, unconfirmable since there is no DNA. Germline V gives CDR1 LNHNV, CDR2 YYDKDF (reference sequence). This CDR3 region has 14 residues. CDR3 protein: CATSIDRAGQPQHF.

This sequence joins TRBV3-1 and TRBJ2-7; TCRdb picks TRBD1, but there is no DNA to check that call. The CDR3 covers 12 residues. The germline V gene has CDR1 LGHDT and CDR2 YNNKEL (reference sequence). CDR3: CASSQETGLRYF.

The rearrangement links TRBV15 to TRBJ2-4; TCRdb's assignment of TRBD1 cannot be checked, as there is no DNA. The germline V gene has CDR1 LNHNV and CDR2 YYDKDF (reference sequence). The CDR3 runs to 17 residues. The CDR3 spells CATSSGKGTLAKNIQYF.

This chain connects TRBV19 to TRBJ2-1; TCRdb designates TRBD2, a call that cannot be tested without DNA. The CDR3 covers 15 residues. The germline CDR1 and CDR2 sequences are LNHDA and SQIVND (reference sequence). CDR3 in amino acids: CALSIGGRALDEQFF.

The gene calls are TRBV6-4 and TRBJ1-1. Germline V CDR1 and CDR2: MRHNA, SNTAGT. The CDR3 sequence is 15 residues long. This chain's CDR3 is CASSDVGGLNTEAFF.

This chain links TRBV5-1 with TRBJ2-2; TCRdb outputs TRBD1, but without DNA this stays unchecked. The CDR3 is 13 residues long. In germline, CDR1 is SGHRS, CDR2 YFSETQ. CDR3 loop: CASSRTGTGELFF.

The rearrangement links TRBV10-3 to TRBJ2-5; the D call of TRBD2 rests on TCRdb alone, since no DNA is present to check it. Germline CDR1 ENHRY, CDR2 SYGVKD. CDR3 length: 14 residues. The CDR3 protein is CAISDEDLVETQYF.

The V gene is TRBV15, the J gene TRBJ2-1. There are 14 residues in the CDR3. The germline gives CDR1 LNHNV, CDR2 YYDKDF (reference sequence). CDR3 sequence: CATSRGSPPNEQFF. The full variable domain, completed using reference TRBV15 and TRBJ2-1, is DAMVIQNPRYQVTQFGKPVTLSCSQTLNHNVMYWYQQKSSQAPKLLFHYYDKDFNNEADTPDNFQSRRPNTSFCFLDIRSPGLGDTAMYLCATSRGSPPNEQFFGPGTRLTVL.

The chain links TRBV7-3 to TRBJ1-1; TCRdb's D call, TRBD1, is unchecked because there is no DNA. The CDR3 totals 16 residues. Germline V gene data show CDR1 as SGHTA and CDR2 as FQGTGA. Here the CDR3 reads CASSLLQVGANTEAFF.

The chain joins TRBV29-1 to TRBJ2-5. The CDR3 totals 13 residues. CDR1 and CDR2 from the germline V gene are SQVTM and ANQGSEA. The chain's CDR3 is CSVETDRNEAQYF.

The rearrangement uses TRBV12-3 or TRBV12-4 and TRBJ1-5; TCRdb's assignment of TRBD1 cannot be checked, as there is no DNA. CDR3 length: 14 amino acids. The CDR3 loop reads CASSLEQGKQPQHF.

V gene TRBV3-1 combines with J gene TRBJ2-3; the D gene TCRdb calls, TRBD1, cannot be checked with no DNA. Germline V gene lookup returns CDR1 LGHDT and CDR2 YNNKEL (reference sequence). The CDR3 sequence is 22 residues long. CDR3 region: CASSTKSPGQGVPTPSTDTQYF.

The chain uses TRBV6-5 and TRBJ1-6. In germline, CDR1 is MNHEY, CDR2 SVGAGI. The CDR3 has 16 amino acids. The CDR3 sequence is CASSYVAGMNNSPLHF.

The chain uses TRBV6-1 and TRBJ2-3; TCRdb calls TRBD2, which cannot be checked without DNA. Germline V gives CDR1 MNHNS, CDR2 SASEGT. There are 15 residues in the CDR3. The CDR3 here is CASGIAGGRTDTQYF.

This chain connects TRBV12-3 or TRBV12-4 to TRBJ1-1; TCRdb's D call of TRBD1 is untestable without DNA. The CDR3 has 16 residues. The CDR3 sequence: CASSPRRQALNTEAFF.

J is TRBJ2-7 and V is TRBV5-1. The CDR3 contains 16 residues. The germline gives CDR1 SGHRS, CDR2 YFSETQ. This CDR3 reads CASSLTLGGRAYEQYF.

V is TRBV18 and J is TRBJ2-2; TCRdb lists TRBD1, though no DNA is available to test this call. This CDR3 is 15 amino acids long. Germline V gives CDR1 KGHSH, CDR2 LQKENI. CDR3 amino acids: CASSPNRQGNGELFF.

The CDR3 protein is CSVEYGQGAHYEQYF. The V call is TRBV29-1, the J call TRBJ2-7; TCRdb returns TRBD1, unconfirmable since there is no DNA. Germline V CDR1 and CDR2: SQVTM, ANQGSEA. CDR3 size: 15 residues.

The chain links TRBV3-1 to TRBJ1-1; TCRdb's D gene call, TRBD1, goes unchecked for lack of DNA. Per germline, CDR1 LGHDT and CDR2 YNNKEL (reference sequence). The CDR3 is made up of 14 amino acids. The chain's CDR3 is CASSREGSTGEAFF. The whole variable domain, filled in from reference TRBV3-1 and TRBJ1-1, reads DTAVSQTPKYLVTQMGNDKSIKCEQNLGHDTMYWYKQDSKKFLKIMFSYNNKELIINETVPNRFSPKSPDKAHLNLHINSLELGDSAVYFCASSREGSTGEAFFGQGTRLTVV.

The chain combines TRBV10-2 with TRBJ1-5; TCRdb returns TRBD1, unconfirmable since there is no DNA. Germline loops: CDR1 WSHSY, CDR2 SAAADI. The length of the CDR3 is 13 residues. The CDR3: CASSGQRNQPQHF.

The chain couples TRBV2 to TRBJ1-5; without DNA, the TCRdb call of TRBD1 cannot be checked. The CDR3 runs to 14 residues. Germline values: CDR1 SNHLY, CDR2 FYNNEI. Here the CDR3 reads CASGTELGNQPQHF.

This rearrangement joins TRBV5-1 to TRBJ1-1. This CDR3 is 13 amino acids long. Germline CDR1 is SGHRS and CDR2 is YFSETQ. CDR3: CASSRGRNTEAFF.

The chain is built from TRBV6-2 or TRBV6-3 and TRBJ2-7; TCRdb picks TRBD2, but there is no DNA to check that call. Looked up from germline, CDR1 is MNHEY and CDR2 is SVGEGT. The CDR3 contains 15 residues. CDR3 in amino acids: CASSYSSSGTSEQYF.

The CDR3 is CASSFWLAVGEQFF. The genes are TRBV7-8 and TRBJ2-1; the D call from TCRdb, TRBD2, cannot be confirmed without DNA. The CDR3 contains 14 residues. Germline assignment: CDR1 SGHVS and CDR2 FQNEAQ. Supplemented by reference TRBV7-8 and TRBJ2-1, the full variable domain reads GAGVSQSPRYKVAKRGQDVALRCDPISGHVSLFWYQQALGQGPEFLTYFQNEAQLDKSGLPSDRFFAERPEGSVSTLKIQRTQQEDSAVYLCASSFWLAVGEQFFGPGTRLTVL.

The rearrangement joins TRBV10-2 to TRBJ2-7; the TCRdb D gene call, TRBD2, has no DNA to confirm it. CDR1 WSHSY and CDR2 SAAADI come from the germline V gene. This CDR3 is built from 14 residues. The CDR3 protein is CASRQAGGLYEQYF.